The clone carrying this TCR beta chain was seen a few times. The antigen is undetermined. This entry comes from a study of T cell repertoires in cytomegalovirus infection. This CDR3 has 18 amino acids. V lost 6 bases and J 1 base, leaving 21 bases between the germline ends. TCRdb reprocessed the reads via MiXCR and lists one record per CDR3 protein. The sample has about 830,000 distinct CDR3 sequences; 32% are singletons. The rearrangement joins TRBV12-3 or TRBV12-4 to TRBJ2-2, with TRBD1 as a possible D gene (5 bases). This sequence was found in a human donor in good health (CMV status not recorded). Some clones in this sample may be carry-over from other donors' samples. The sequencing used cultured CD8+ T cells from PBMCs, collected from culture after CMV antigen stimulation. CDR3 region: CASSRTLSVTENTGELFF. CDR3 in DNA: TGTGCCAGCAGCCGCACTCTATCCGTGACAGAGAACACCGGGGAGCTGTTTTTT.